The clone carrying this TCR beta chain appeared a few times. Antigen: not known. People whose metastatic non-small-cell lung cancer was chemo-refractory got focal radiation along with CTLA-4 blockade by ipilimumab. These data come from a study of radiotherapy plus CTLA-4 blockade in lung cancer. Points from the study as a whole: Subsequent to radiotherapy plus ipilimumab, tumor-derived TCR clones underwent expansion in blood.

Method: immunoSEQ multiplex PCR; TCRdb's copy keeps in-frame clones and lacks some. The sample consists of under 55,000 clones, approximately 78% of them appearing once. The receptor was derived from a human donor with non-small cell lung cancer who had stable disease on radiotherapy plus ipilimumab. Sequenced here: peripheral blood, sampled from a patient treated with radiotherapy plus ipilimumab.

The CDR3 region is CASSPGQGRSQWQPQHF. As DNA, the CDR3 is TGTGCCAGCAGCCCGGGACAGGGAAGGAGCCAATGGCAGCCCCAGCATTTT. V and J are TRBV7-8 and TRBJ1-5; 9 bases fit TRBD1. Germline CDR1 reads SGHVS; CDR2 reads FQNEAQ. The CDR3 is made up of 17 amino acids. The V and J ends lost 5 bases and 7 bases, in that order; junction bases with no gene match: 15.